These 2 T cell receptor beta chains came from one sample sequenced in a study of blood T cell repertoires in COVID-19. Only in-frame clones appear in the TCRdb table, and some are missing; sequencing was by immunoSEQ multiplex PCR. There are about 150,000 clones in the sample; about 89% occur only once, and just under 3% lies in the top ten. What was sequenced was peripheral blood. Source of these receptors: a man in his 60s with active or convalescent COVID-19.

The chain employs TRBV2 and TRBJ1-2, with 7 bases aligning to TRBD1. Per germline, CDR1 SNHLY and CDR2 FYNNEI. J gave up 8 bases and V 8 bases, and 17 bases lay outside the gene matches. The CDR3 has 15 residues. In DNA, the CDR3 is TGTGCCAGCCGAAGAGTCCGGCGGCAGGGGGACGGCTACACCTTC. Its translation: CASRRVRRQGDGYTF.

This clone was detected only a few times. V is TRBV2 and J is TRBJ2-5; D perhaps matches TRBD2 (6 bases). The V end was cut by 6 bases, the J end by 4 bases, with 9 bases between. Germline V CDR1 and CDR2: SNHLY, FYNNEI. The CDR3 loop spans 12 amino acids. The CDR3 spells CASRGGSETQYF. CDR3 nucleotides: TGTGCCAGCAGGGGGGGTTCAGAGACCCAGTACTTC.